This T cell receptor (beta chain) is drawn from a study of cytomegalovirus exposure and HLA in healthy donors. 60 Vbeta and 13 Jbeta primers were used in PCR. TCRdb's copy holds only in-frame clones and misses some; the assay was immunoSEQ multiplex PCR. The table lists about 150,000 clones, around two thirds of them singletons, with roughly 10% in the top ten. Healthy bone marrow donors formed the donor group. The sample was PBMCs. This receptor was taken from a man aged 30-40 years in good health and CMV-seropositive.

The CDR3 DNA is TGTGCCAGCAGTTTTGGGGGCTACTCCGGGGAGCTGTTTTTT. Protein: CASSFGGYSGELFF. This sequence joins TRBV28 and TRBJ2-2; weak D call: TRBD1 (6 bases). This CDR3 is 14 amino acids long. Germline V gene data show CDR1 as MDHEN and CDR2 as SYDVKM. Between the trimmed V and J ends, which lost 3 bases and 6 bases, there was a span of 11 bases.